One and the same sample provided the 19 T cell receptor beta chains below, sequenced in a study of T cells in Graves' hyperthyroidism and ophthalmopathy. Researchers amplified the TCR beta CDR3 regions from RNA transcripts. An initial round of RT-PCR targeting the TCR CDR3 relied on the HTBI primer set. TCRdb passed the multiplex PCR reads through MiXCR, listing each CDR3 protein once. The sample carries 150,000 to 200,000 distinct CDR3 sequences, approximately 15% recorded once. The sample was blood. The receptors derive from a woman aged 50 to 65 with Graves' hyperthyroidism.

This clonotype appeared many times. The chain uses TRBV5-1 and TRBJ1-1; no clear D. From germline, CDR1 is SGHRS and CDR2 YFSETQ. The CDR3 has 15 amino acids. V was cut by 2 bases and J by 6 bases, with 17 bases left in between. CDR3 coding DNA: TGCGCCAGCAGCTTAGCTGAGGGTAATCGGGCTGAAGCTTTCTTT. It specifies CASSLAEGNRAEAFF.

This clonotype was recorded many times. The chain has TRBV28 and TRBJ1-1, with TRBD1 as a possible D gene (5 bases). V shed 6 bases and J shed 1 base, with 12 bases lying between them. The CDR3 covers 14 residues. Germline CDR1 and CDR2: MDHEN and SYDVKM. Here the CDR3 DNA reads TGTGCCAGCAGCCCAGGGTTTGGGAACACTGAAGCTTTCTTT. It translates to CASSPGFGNTEAFF.

This clonotype was seen ten or more times. CDR3: CASSRTTSGGEQYF. CDR3 DNA: TGTGCCAGCAGTAGGACTACTTCGGGCGGGGAGCAGTACTTC. The V and J genes are TRBV6-1 and TRBJ2-7, with D possibly matching TRBD2 (6 bases). The ends were cut back, 5 bases at V and 7 bases at J, with 18 bases in the middle. CDR3 size: 14 residues. The germline gives CDR1 MNHNS, CDR2 SASEGT.

Only one count was recorded for this clonotype. V usage is TRBV24-1 and J usage is TRBJ2-5, with D maybe TRBD1 (6 bases). The CDR3 totals 17 residues. Deletions cut 0 bases from V and 0 bases from J, with 13 bases between. CDR1 KGHDR and CDR2 SFDVKD come from the germline V gene. The DNA of the CDR3 is TGTGCCACCAGTGATTTGGGGCAGGGGCTTGACCAAGAGACCCAGTACTTC. Translation: CATSDLGQGLDQETQYF.

This clonotype was seen at least ten times. The chain employs TRBV13 and TRBJ1-1; D not certain. Germline CDR1 is PRHDT and CDR2 is FYEKMQ (reference sequence). CDR3 length: 12 residues. V shed 5 bases and J shed 7 bases, with 11 bases lying between them. This CDR3 reads CASSPRPDEAFF. The CDR3 nucleotides are TGTGCCAGCAGCCCCCGCCCTGATGAAGCTTTCTTT.

A few counts support this clonotype. The V gene is TRBV5-5, the J gene TRBJ2-3; 8 nucleotides line up with TRBD2. V gave up 7 bases and J gave up 8 bases; unmatched junction bases: 9. This CDR3 comprises 13 residues. Germline CDR1 SGHKS, CDR2 YYEKEE (reference sequence). The CDR3 DNA sequence: TGTGCCAGCTACTCCAGCGGGAGCTCTACGCAGTATTTT. This sequence encodes CASYSSGSSTQYF.

At least ten counts were recorded for this clonotype. The rearrangement uses TRBV19 and TRBJ2-1; 7 bases fit TRBD2. V shed 5 bases, J shed 13 bases, and the junction held 5 bases outside the gene matches. Per the germline V gene, CDR1 is LNHDA and CDR2 is SQIVND (reference sequence). The CDR3 length is 11 residues. The CDR3 region is CASSSGGGQFF. CDR3 nucleotides: TGTGCCAGTAGTTCTGGCGGGGGACAGTTCTTC.

This clonotype has more than one count but fewer than ten. This chain uses TRBV9 with TRBJ1-1; TRBD1 matches 7 bases. This CDR3 region has 18 residues. With V trimmed by 0 bases and J by 3 bases, 14 bases remained unmatched. Germline CDR1 reads SGDLS; CDR2 reads YYNGEE. The CDR3 DNA reads TGTGCCAGCAGCGTAGGGGGCAGGGGGACTGGTCCGGACACTGAAGCTTTCTTT. Translation: CASSVGGRGTGPDTEAFF.

This clonotype was picked up a small number of times. This chain connects TRBV5-1 to TRBJ1-2; 10 nucleotides line up with TRBD1. With V trimmed by 0 bases and J by 5 bases, 13 bases remained unmatched. Germline-derived CDR1 and CDR2 are SGHRS and YFSETQ. The CDR3 consists of 18 residues. The chain's CDR3 is CASSLERQGADRPYGYTF. The DNA of the CDR3 is TGCGCCAGCAGCTTGGAAAGACAGGGGGCCGATCGTCCTTATGGCTACACCTTC.

This chain uses TRBV5-1 with TRBJ2-7; TRBD2 might be the D (5 bases). Germline values: CDR1 SGHRS, CDR2 YFSETQ. V lost 4 bases and J lost 2, with 13 bases in between. The CDR3 runs to 14 residues. CDR3 loop: CASSINRETYEQYF. CDR3 DNA sequence: TGCGCCAGCAGCATAAACCGGGAAACCTACGAGCAGTACTTC.

This clonotype was seen repeatedly, ten times or more. This chain uses TRBV28 with TRBJ2-1; 8 nucleotides line up with TRBD1. There are 15 residues in the CDR3. The V segment lost 8 bases and the J segment 2 bases; nucleotides outside the gene matches: 8. Germline V gene sequence: CDR1 MDHEN, CDR2 SYDVKM. The CDR3 region has the DNA TGTGCCAGCCAGCGGCGGACAGGGACCTACAATGAGCAGTTCTTC. It encodes CASQRRTGTYNEQFF. Based on the CDR3 plus reference TRBV28 and TRBJ2-1, the full variable domain is DVKVTQSSRYLVKRTGEKVFLECVQDMDHENMFWYRQDPGLGLRLIYFSYDVKMKEKGDIPEGYSVSREKKERFSLILESASTNQTSMYLCASQRRTGTYNEQFFGPGTRLTVL.

This clonotype was recorded many times. The V and J genes are TRBV5-1 and TRBJ2-2; D remains ambiguous. Germline assignment: CDR1 SGHRS and CDR2 YFSETQ. The CDR3 is 13 residues long. The V gene lost 6 bases and the J gene lost 6 bases, with 12 bases spanning the gap. The CDR3 sequence: CASTTDSSGELFF. CDR3 nucleotides: TGCGCCAGCACTACTGATAGCTCCGGGGAGCTGTTTTTT.

In its sample, this clonotype was seen many times. This chain connects TRBV7-6 to TRBJ1-1; D remains ambiguous. Trimming cost V 0 bases and J 4 bases, with 12 bases left between them. The CDR3 covers 15 residues. The V gene's germline CDR1 is SGHVS and CDR2 FNYEAQ. DNA of the CDR3: TGTGCCAGCAGCTTAGCGAAAGGCGGGAGCACTGAAGCTTTCTTT. Residues: CASSLAKGGSTEAFF.

In this sample, this clonotype turned up many times. This chain joins TRBV7-8 and TRBJ1-2; D gene uncertain. The germline CDR1 and CDR2 sequences are SGHVS and FQNEAQ. This CDR3 spans 15 amino acids. Trimming removed 0 bases at V and 0 bases at J, with 8 bases between. The CDR3 DNA reads TGTGCCAGCAGCTTAGCGAAGCAAGCTAACTATGGCTACACCTTC. This codes for CASSLAKQANYGYTF.

The chain uses TRBV6-2 or TRBV6-3 and TRBJ1-2; no clear D. V lost 0 bases and J lost 7, with 9 bases in between. The CDR3 covers 13 residues. Germline V gives CDR1 MNHEY, CDR2 SVGEGT. The CDR3 spells CASSYSIGSGYTF. The CDR3 DNA sequence: TGTGCCAGCAGTTACTCAATAGGGAGTGGCTACACCTTC.

As for this clonotype: Just one base apart from a much larger clone, this may be a read error. The chain combines TRBV20-1 with TRBJ1-5; TRBD1 might be the D (6 bases). CDR1 DFQATT and CDR2 SNEGSKA come from the germline V gene (reference sequence). This CDR3 region has 21 residues. CDR3 DNA sequence: TGCAGTGCTAGACGACACCCCCGGTCCCACAACAGGGATTATAGCGATCAGCCCCAGCATTTT. Translating gives CSARRHPRSHNRDYSDQPQHF.

The V gene is TRBV3-1, the J gene TRBJ2-7; 13 bases align to TRBD2. The CDR3 runs to 18 residues. With 8 bases clipped from V and 0 bases from J, the junction kept 13 bases outside the gene matches. CDR1 is LGHDT and CDR2 is YNNKEL in the germline V gene (reference sequence). CDR3 DNA: TGTGCCAGCCGCGGGACTAGCGGGGAAGGCCCCGGCTCCTACGAGCAGTACTTC. Protein product: CASRGTSGEGPGSYEQYF.

This clonotype came up many times. This chain links TRBV12-3 or TRBV12-4 with TRBJ1-5, with 7 bases aligning to TRBD1. The CDR3 loop spans 15 amino acids. V shed 5 bases and J 6 bases; nucleotides not matched to a gene: 10. The CDR3 reads CASSPDRLVSQPQHF. CDR3 bases: TGTGCCAGCAGTCCGGACAGGTTAGTCTCTCAGCCCCAGCATTTT.

In its sample, this clonotype was seen many times. The chain is built from TRBV28 and TRBJ2-3; 11 bases map to TRBD2. The CDR3 loop spans 15 amino acids. J gave up 3 bases and V 2 bases, and 1 base lay outside the gene matches. CDR1 MDHEN and CDR2 SYDVKM come from the germline V gene. The CDR3 here is CASSLGTSGTDTQYF. The CDR3 coding sequence is TGTGCCAGCAGTTTAGGGACTAGCGGTACAGATACGCAGTATTTT.